The clone carrying this T cell receptor beta chain was detected many times. Its antigen remains unidentified. The CDR3 has 14 amino acids. Germline loops: CDR1 SGHRS, CDR2 YFSETQ. V shed 4 bases and J shed 5 bases, with 15 bases lying between them. This specimen comes from a study of breast tumors, draining lymph nodes, adjacent tissues. Axillary draining lymph nodes of breast cancer patients supplied the node samples. Study results and limitations: That most tumor T cells come from lymph nodes remained unproven.

Via MiXCR, TCRdb re-called the multiplex PCR reads, giving one row per CDR3 protein. The sample lists about 230,000 distinct CDR3 sequences, 32% occurring once. The rearrangement links TRBV5-1 to TRBJ2-5, with D maybe TRBD2 (5 bases). This clonotype originated in a female donor with breast cancer. Some clones in this sample may be carry-over from other donors' samples. Sequenced material: axillary lymph node tissue. The CDR3 DNA follows: TGCGCCAGCAGCCCATTGGTTTCGGGGGAGACCCAGTACTTC. It translates to CASSPLVSGETQYF.